This T cell receptor (beta chain) was sequenced in a study of T cells in Graves' hyperthyroidism and ophthalmopathy. Study in general: The authors collected peripheral blood at initial diagnosis, before any treatment.

Template material for amplifying TCR beta CDR3 regions consisted of RNA transcripts. TCR CDR3 regions were first amplified by RT-PCR with HTBI primers. One entry per CDR3 protein, called by TCRdb with MiXCR from the multiplex PCR reads. The profile shows some 150,000 distinct CDR3 sequences, more than 20% of them singletons. The V gene's germline CDR1 is SQVTM and CDR2 ANQGSEA. The CDR3 totals 16 residues. Trimming pared 1 base from V and 1 base from J, leaving 14 bases between. A sample of blood taken at first hyperthyroidism diagnosis preceded any ophthalmopathy symptoms. The chain employs TRBV29-1 and TRBJ1-3; weak D call: TRBD1 (5 bases). The specimen was blood. The clonotype was recovered from a woman aged 45-60 years with Graves' hyperthyroidism that later progressed to Graves' ophthalmopathy. The CDR3 nucleotides read TGCAGCGTTGAAGGGGAGGGGAGAGGTTCTGGAAACACCATATATTTT. It specifies CSVEGEGRGSGNTIYF.